Listed below are T cell receptor beta chains from one sample, sequenced in a study of early T cells in non-severe SARS-CoV-2 infection. TCRdb ran MiXCR on the 5' RACE reads and lists one entry per CDR3 protein. The data show over 75,000 distinct CDR3 sequences, around 14% seen once. Sequencing was carried out using whole blood. The receptors were sampled from an adult who was a healthcare worker with PCR-confirmed SARS-CoV-2 infection or an uninfected control (not recorded which). Both conserved end residues are trimmed from each CDR3. Fields, in order: V gene, J gene, CDR3 protein.

V gene: TRBV6-1; J gene: TRBJ1-2; CDR3 protein: ASSEARRIYGYT
V gene: TRBV11-1; J gene: TRBJ2-3; CDR3 protein: ASSRGLDTQY
V gene: TRBV15; J gene: TRBJ2-3; CDR3 protein: ATSPRRGLGTQY
V gene: TRBV7-9; J gene: TRBJ1-5; CDR3 protein: ASSPLRDNQPQH
V gene: TRBV7-9; J gene: TRBJ2-1; CDR3 protein: ASSPGVAYNEQF
V gene: TRBV5-6; J gene: TRBJ2-7; CDR3 protein: ASSFGAATVQY
V gene: TRBV11-2; J gene: TRBJ2-1; CDR3 protein: ASSRRTVNNEQF
V gene: TRBV20-1; J gene: TRBJ2-3; CDR3 protein: SARLWGGSADTQY
V gene: TRBV11-2; J gene: TRBJ1-4; CDR3 protein: ASSPFPGDNEKLF
V gene: TRBV7-9; J gene: TRBJ2-7; CDR3 protein: ASSADEGYVYEQY
V gene: TRBV20-1; J gene: TRBJ2-5; CDR3 protein: SARDLGLGNQETQY
V gene: TRBV4-3; J gene: TRBJ2-7; CDR3 protein: ASSQDRGAPYEQY
V gene: TRBV20-1; J gene: TRBJ2-3; CDR3 protein: SATGRTSGNTDTQY
V gene: TRBV4-1; J gene: TRBJ1-1; CDR3 protein: ASSSSGTGQANTEAF
V gene: TRBV7-3; J gene: TRBJ2-3; CDR3 protein: ASSPGHHTDTQY
V gene: TRBV29-1; J gene: TRBJ2-3; CDR3 protein: SVALLRGGPDTQY
V gene: TRBV3-1; J gene: TRBJ2-5; CDR3 protein: ASSHWEGEETQY
V gene: TRBV14; J gene: TRBJ2-2; CDR3 protein: ASSLGHYGELF
V gene: TRBV12-3/TRBV12-4; J gene: TRBJ1-2; CDR3 protein: ASRDPGGGAYGYT
V gene: TRBV20-1; J gene: TRBJ2-7; CDR3 protein: SALKGPTNNEQY
V gene: TRBV20-1; J gene: TRBJ2-1; CDR3 protein: SATRDTLFEQF
V gene: TRBV10-3; J gene: TRBJ2-1; CDR3 protein: AISGTSPNEQF
V gene: TRBV6-6; J gene: TRBJ1-5; CDR3 protein: ASRTGQGARGNQPQH
V gene: TRBV6-2/TRBV6-3; J gene: TRBJ2-7; CDR3 protein: ASSQSYEQY
V gene: TRBV20-1; J gene: TRBJ2-1; CDR3 protein: SARATGTVYNEQF
V gene: TRBV10-3; J gene: TRBJ2-1; CDR3 protein: AISESVGLEF
V gene: TRBV6-6; J gene: TRBJ2-6; CDR3 protein: ASTPAGYGAKWSGANVLT